These T cell receptor beta chains were read from a single sample in a study of shared clonotypes between healthy human individuals. Only in-frame clones appear in the TCRdb table, and some are missing; sequencing was by immunoSEQ multiplex PCR. The sample lists about 1.1 million clones, 70% to 80% occurring once. What was sequenced was memory CD4+ T cells from PBMCs. These receptors all come from a man between 18 and 35 years old in good health. Some clones in this sample may be carry-over from other donors' samples. CDR3s include the opening cysteine and the closing phenylalanine or tryptophan. The D gene is left open where the match is weak. Clone size is stated in some rows and not others, as once, few, many or a class when expanded.

abundance: few; d_gene: NA; j_gene: TRBJ2-7; v_gene: TRBV19; CDR3aa: CASRKLQGQGLYEQYF; CDR3nt: TGTGCCAGTAGGAAACTTCAGGGGCAGGGCCTCTACGAGCAGTACTTC
abundance: once; d_gene: NA; j_gene: TRBJ2-5; v_gene: TRBV28; CDR3aa: CASSSTRGGETQYF; CDR3nt: TGTGCCAGCAGTTCGACTAGGGGGGGGGAGACCCAGTACTTC
abundance: NA; d_gene: TRBD2; j_gene: TRBJ2-3; v_gene: TRBV7-2; CDR3aa: CASSLVPAGGTDTQYF; CDR3nt: TGTGCCAGCAGCTTAGTTCCAGCGGGAGGGACAGATACGCAGTATTTT
abundance: few; d_gene: TRBD1; j_gene: TRBJ1-1; v_gene: TRBV2; CDR3aa: CASSFGTGGSEAAFF; CDR3nt: TGTGCCAGCAGCTTCGGGACAGGGGGCTCCGAGGCGGCTTTCTTT
abundance: NA; d_gene: NA; j_gene: TRBJ1-5; v_gene: TRBV9; CDR3aa: CASSVFWSNQPQHF; CDR3nt: TGTGCCAGCAGCGTTTTCTGGAGTAATCAGCCCCAGCATTTT
abundance: few; d_gene: NA; j_gene: TRBJ1-1; v_gene: TRBV6-1; CDR3aa: CASSAGNTEAFF; CDR3nt: TGTGCCAGCAGTGCAGGGAACACTGAAGCTTTCTTT
abundance: NA; d_gene: NA; j_gene: TRBJ1-5; v_gene: TRBV28; CDR3aa: CASSLLSGKQPQHF; CDR3nt: TGTGCCAGCAGTTTACTTTCAGGGAAGCAGCCCCAGCATTTT
abundance: NA; d_gene: NA; j_gene: TRBJ1-3; v_gene: TRBV5-1; CDR3aa: CASSSTSSGNTIYF; CDR3nt: TGCGCCAGCAGCTCCACGTCGTCTGGAAACACCATATATTTT
abundance: NA; d_gene: NA; j_gene: TRBJ2-1; v_gene: TRBV7-9; CDR3aa: CASSPAGQRYNEQFF; CDR3nt: TGTGCCAGCAGCCCAGCGGGACAGCGGTACAATGAGCAGTTCTTC
abundance: NA; d_gene: TRBD1; j_gene: TRBJ1-5; v_gene: TRBV7-2; CDR3aa: CASSLVTGGGQPQHF; CDR3nt: TGTGCCAGCAGCTTAGTAACAGGGGGGGGTCAGCCCCAGCATTTT
abundance: NA; d_gene: NA; j_gene: TRBJ2-7; v_gene: TRBV2; CDR3aa: CASSESSPGGGHYEQYF; CDR3nt: TGTGCCAGCAGTGAATCTTCCCCGGGCGGGGGCCACTACGAGCAGTACTTC
abundance: NA; d_gene: NA; j_gene: TRBJ1-4; v_gene: TRBV15; CDR3aa: CATSSGTADNEKLFF; CDR3nt: TGTGCCACCAGCTCGGGGACGGCCGATAATGAAAAACTGTTTTTT
abundance: NA; d_gene: NA; j_gene: TRBJ2-7; v_gene: TRBV5-1; CDR3aa: CASSLLTGLSGEQYF; CDR3nt: TGCGCCAGCAGCCTACTTACAGGGTTGTCTGGCGAGCAGTACTTC
abundance: few; d_gene: TRBD1; j_gene: TRBJ2-7; v_gene: TRBV27; CDR3aa: CASSPLGQGAEQYF; CDR3nt: TGTGCCAGCAGTCCCTTAGGACAGGGGGCCGAGCAGTACTTC
abundance: NA; d_gene: NA; j_gene: TRBJ1-1; v_gene: TRBV18; CDR3aa: CASSSAGQGSMNTEAFF; CDR3nt: TGTGCCAGCTCTTCGGCGGGCCAAGGTAGCATGAACACTGAAGCTTTCTTT
abundance: once; d_gene: TRBD2; j_gene: TRBJ2-5; v_gene: TRBV10-3; CDR3aa: CAISGGTSGRGETQYF; CDR3nt: TGTGCCATCAGTGGCGGGACTAGCGGGAGGGGTGAGACCCAGTACTTC
abundance: few; d_gene: NA; j_gene: TRBJ2-7; v_gene: TRBV5-4; CDR3aa: CASSSRDRRNEQYF; CDR3nt: TGTGCCAGCAGCTCCCGGGACCGGCGGAACGAGCAGTACTTC
abundance: NA; d_gene: NA; j_gene: TRBJ1-1; v_gene: TRBV10-2; CDR3aa: CASSAVSGNTEAFF; CDR3nt: TGCGCCAGCAGTGCGGTGAGTGGAAACACTGAAGCTTTCTTT
abundance: NA; d_gene: NA; j_gene: TRBJ2-7; v_gene: TRBV7-9; CDR3aa: CASSFTGPGGEQYF; CDR3nt: TGTGCCAGCAGCTTCACAGGGCCTGGCGGGGAGCAGTACTTC
abundance: NA; d_gene: NA; j_gene: TRBJ2-2; v_gene: TRBV4-2; CDR3aa: CASSGLVVNGELFF; CDR3nt: TGTGCCAGCAGCGGGCTAGTAGTCAACGGGGAGCTGTTTTTT
abundance: once; d_gene: NA; j_gene: TRBJ2-7; v_gene: TRBV10-3; CDR3aa: CAISWTAVSYEQYF; CDR3nt: TGTGCCATCAGCTGGACGGCCGTCTCCTACGAGCAGTACTTC
abundance: NA; d_gene: NA; j_gene: TRBJ2-1; v_gene: TRBV7-7; CDR3aa: CASSLGLTSPDEQFF; CDR3nt: TGTGCCAGCAGCTTAGGACTTACCTCGCCAGATGAGCAGTTCTTC
abundance: NA; d_gene: TRBD1; j_gene: TRBJ2-5; v_gene: TRBV6-5; CDR3aa: CASSRQGVYQETQYF; CDR3nt: TGTGCCAGCAGTCGACAGGGGGTCTACCAAGAGACCCAGTACTTC
abundance: NA; d_gene: TRBD1; j_gene: TRBJ2-5; v_gene: TRBV18; CDR3aa: CASSPDRGAQETQYF; CDR3nt: TGTGCCAGCTCTCCGGACAGGGGGGCCCAAGAGACCCAGTACTTC
abundance: NA; d_gene: TRBD1; j_gene: TRBJ1-4; v_gene: TRBV28; CDR3aa: CASSLPGQATNEKLFF; CDR3nt: TGTGCCAGCAGTTTACCTGGACAGGCAACTAATGAAAAACTGTTTTTT
abundance: few; d_gene: TRBD1; j_gene: TRBJ2-1; v_gene: TRBV5-6; CDR3aa: CASSPLPGQENNEQFF; CDR3nt: TGTGCCAGCAGCCCCCTCCCCGGACAGGAAAACAATGAGCAGTTCTTC
abundance: few; d_gene: TRBD1; j_gene: TRBJ1-2; v_gene: TRBV6-6; CDR3aa: CASSISTGEAYGYTF; CDR3nt: TGTGCCAGCAGTATCTCAACAGGGGAGGCCTATGGCTACACCTTC
abundance: NA; d_gene: TRBD1; j_gene: TRBJ2-7; v_gene: TRBV30; CDR3aa: CAWSPLQGFSYEQYF; CDR3nt: TGTGCCTGGAGCCCCTTACAGGGGTTCTCCTACGAGCAGTACTTC
abundance: NA; d_gene: TRBD2; j_gene: TRBJ2-7; v_gene: TRBV11-2; CDR3aa: CASSLEAGFSYEQYF; CDR3nt: TGTGCCAGCAGCTTAGAAGCGGGGTTCTCCTACGAGCAGTACTTC
abundance: NA; d_gene: TRBD1; j_gene: TRBJ2-1; v_gene: TRBV25-1; CDR3aa: CASSELEGQGIILDEQFF; CDR3nt: TGTGCCAGCAGTGAATTAGAGGGACAGGGTATTATTTTGGATGAGCAGTTCTTC
abundance: NA; d_gene: NA; j_gene: TRBJ2-7; v_gene: TRBV30; CDR3aa: CAWTGSPHYEQYF; CDR3nt: TGTGCCTGGACAGGGTCCCCCCACTACGAGCAGTACTTC
abundance: NA; d_gene: NA; j_gene: TRBJ1-4; v_gene: TRBV20-1; CDR3aa: CSASLNEKLFF; CDR3nt: TGCAGTGCTAGTTTAAATGAAAAACTGTTTTTT
abundance: NA; d_gene: TRBD2; j_gene: TRBJ2-7; v_gene: TRBV28; CDR3aa: CASSYGTSGRYEQYF; CDR3nt: TGTGCCAGCAGTTATGGGACTAGCGGACGCTACGAGCAGTACTTC
abundance: few; d_gene: TRBD1; j_gene: TRBJ1-5; v_gene: TRBV19; CDR3aa: CASSRSGGRNQPQHF; CDR3nt: TGTGCCAGTAGTCGGTCAGGGGGACGCAATCAGCCCCAGCATTTT
abundance: NA; d_gene: TRBD2; j_gene: TRBJ2-1; v_gene: TRBV19; CDR3aa: CASRPTSGVSYNEQFF; CDR3nt: TGTGCCAGTAGGCCCACTAGCGGAGTCTCCTACAATGAGCAGTTCTTC
abundance: many; d_gene: TRBD1; j_gene: TRBJ2-1; v_gene: TRBV6-6; CDR3aa: CASSGQAGQGGNEQFF; CDR3nt: TGTGCCAGCAGCGGACAGGCGGGACAGGGTGGCAATGAGCAGTTCTTC
abundance: few; d_gene: TRBD1; j_gene: TRBJ2-7; v_gene: TRBV28; CDR3aa: CASSLRQGVEEQYF; CDR3nt: TGTGCCAGCAGTCTCCGGCAGGGGGTGGAAGAGCAGTACTTC
abundance: NA; d_gene: NA; j_gene: TRBJ2-7; v_gene: TRBV5-1; CDR3aa: CASSLDRLPYYEQYF; CDR3nt: TGCGCCAGCAGCTTGGACCGTCTTCCATACTACGAGCAGTACTTC
abundance: NA; d_gene: NA; j_gene: TRBJ1-5; v_gene: TRBV28; CDR3aa: CASSLGGFHQPQHF; CDR3nt: TGTGCCAGCAGTTTAGGGGGGTTCCATCAGCCCCAGCATTTT
abundance: few; d_gene: NA; j_gene: TRBJ1-1; v_gene: TRBV5-1; CDR3aa: CASTLASRGDVAEAFF; CDR3nt: TGCGCCAGCACCTTGGCTTCAAGAGGGGATGTCGCTGAAGCTTTCTTT
abundance: NA; d_gene: TRBD2; j_gene: TRBJ2-3; v_gene: TRBV6-1; CDR3aa: CASSEGTSGRRAQYF; CDR3nt: TGTGCCAGCAGTGAGGGGACTAGCGGGAGGAGGGCGCAGTATTTT
abundance: NA; d_gene: NA; j_gene: TRBJ2-7; v_gene: TRBV21-1; CDR3aa: CASPPSGLVDYEQYF; CDR3nt: TGTGCCAGTCCGCCCTCGGGACTAGTAGACTACGAGCAGTACTTC
abundance: NA; d_gene: TRBD1; j_gene: TRBJ2-7; v_gene: TRBV7-3; CDR3aa: CASSLTGGDEQYF; CDR3nt: TGTGCCAGCAGCCTGACAGGGGGCGACGAGCAGTACTTC
abundance: NA; d_gene: TRBD2; j_gene: TRBJ2-3; v_gene: TRBV2; CDR3aa: CASRAASGITDTQYF; CDR3nt: TGTGCCAGCAGAGCGGCTAGCGGAATCACAGATACGCAGTATTTT
abundance: NA; d_gene: NA; j_gene: TRBJ2-3; v_gene: TRBV29-1; CDR3aa: CSVAEGLQYF; CDR3nt: TGCAGCGTGGCTGAGGGGTTGCAGTATTTT
abundance: NA; d_gene: TRBD2; j_gene: TRBJ2-7; v_gene: TRBV2; CDR3aa: CASSTSGSGEQYF; CDR3nt: TGTGCCAGCTCGACTAGCGGGAGTGGTGAGCAGTACTTC
abundance: few; d_gene: TRBD2; j_gene: TRBJ2-7; v_gene: TRBV5-1; CDR3aa: CASQLSSGLYEQYF; CDR3nt: TGCGCCAGCCAACTTTCTAGCGGGCTCTACGAGCAGTACTTC
abundance: once; d_gene: TRBD1; j_gene: TRBJ2-1; v_gene: TRBV7-2; CDR3aa: CASSFQGAESEQFF; CDR3nt: TGTGCCAGCAGCTTCCAGGGGGCTGAGTCTGAGCAGTTCTTC
abundance: NA; d_gene: TRBD1; j_gene: TRBJ2-3; v_gene: TRBV7-3; CDR3aa: CASSPDRGADTQYF; CDR3nt: TGTGCCAGCAGCCCGGACAGGGGAGCAGATACGCAGTATTTT
abundance: once; d_gene: NA; j_gene: TRBJ2-4; v_gene: TRBV6-1; CDR3aa: CASSEPRAGALAKNIQYF; CDR3nt: TGTGCCAGCAGTGAACCCCGCGCAGGGGCTCTAGCCAAAAACATTCAGTACTTC
abundance: once; d_gene: TRBD1; j_gene: TRBJ2-7; v_gene: TRBV4-3; CDR3aa: CASSQGWTGGREQYF; CDR3nt: TGCGCCAGCAGCCAGGGTTGGACAGGGGGGAGGGAGCAGTACTTC
abundance: NA; d_gene: NA; j_gene: TRBJ1-1; v_gene: TRBV2; CDR3aa: CASSESNLNTEAFF; CDR3nt: TGTGCCAGCAGTGAAAGCAACTTGAACACTGAAGCTTTCTTT
abundance: few; d_gene: NA; j_gene: TRBJ2-5; v_gene: TRBV2; CDR3aa: CASSGDSQETQYF; CDR3nt: TGTGCCAGCAGTGGGGACTCTCAAGAGACCCAGTACTTC